The clone carrying this T cell receptor (beta chain) has at least ten counts. Time point denoted: newly diagnosed GD, antithyroid drugs for less than 3 months. The authors made the TCR library using RNA they extracted from PBMCs. Building the TCR beta libraries relied on iRepertoire HTBI primers, and CDR3 regions underwent Arm-PCR. TCRdb analysed the multiplex PCR reads with MiXCR anew, one entry per CDR3 protein. The profile covers hundreds of thousands of distinct CDR3 sequences, with 15% appearing a single time and 7.8% taken by the ten largest. This sample is part of a study of regulatory T cells in long-lasting Graves disease. This CDR3 region has 16 residues. V lost 2 bases, J lost 3 bases, and 7 bases stayed unmatched. The germline gives CDR1 KGHSH, CDR2 LQKENI. The same sample was also studied in work on T cells in Graves' hyperthyroidism and ophthalmopathy.

The sequencing here drew on peripheral blood mononuclear cells (PBMCs), taken at new diagnosis, from a patient treated with antithyroid drugs. This clonotype originated in a woman aged 40 to 50 with Graves disease. The rearrangement joins TRBV18 to TRBJ2-1; 7 nucleotides match TRBD2. In DNA, the CDR3 is TGTGCCAGCTCACCAACGGGCGGGAGCATCTACAATGAGCAGTTCTTC. It translates to CASSPTGGSIYNEQFF.